This T cell receptor (beta chain) was profiled in a study of response to subunit inactivated influenza vaccine. This clonotype was counted at least ten times. The target antigen is unknown. The germline V and J ends were trimmed by 0 bases and 9 bases, with 18 bases remaining between them. The CDR3 has 16 residues. Per germline, CDR1 LGHDT and CDR2 YNNKEL (reference sequence). Broader study findings: It was suggested by the authors that few new T cells are recruited by each seasonal influenza vaccination.

TCRdb re-called the RT-PCR reads with MiXCR, one entry per CDR3 protein. The repertoire holds over 650,000 distinct CDR3 sequences, with 18% as singletons. The starting material was PBMCs from blood, obtained more than 4 days after vaccination. The clonotype originates from a man aged 45-65 years who received an inactivated influenza vaccine. J is TRBJ2-1 and V is TRBV3-1; the D is unclear. As DNA, the CDR3 is TGTGCCAGCAGCCAAGATTGGGCTATAGGTGGCTCTGAGCAGTTCTTC. As protein: CASSQDWAIGGSEQFF.